Below are 10 T cell receptor beta chains sequenced from a single sample in a study of blood T cell repertoires in COVID-19 (dated by TCRdb to 2020 to 2021). Receptor libraries were prepared by the immunoSEQ multiplex PCR assay. TCRdb's version of the immuneACCESS table is confined to in-frame rearrangements and falls short of the full clone set. An unresolved V gene accounts for under half of the shortfall where checked; the remainder is of unknown origin. In all, the sample holds some 46,000 clones, and around 87% of those were seen once. 4.5% to 5% of the sample goes to the ten largest clones. The sequenced material came from peripheral blood. The receptor source for this set is a human donor in a cohort sampled during active COVID-19.

Written as DNA, the CDR3 is TGTGCCAGCAGCCCCCCCGGCGGAACGAACACCGGGGAGCTGTTTTTT. Translated: CASSPPGGTNTGELFF. The chain combines TRBV2 with TRBJ2-2, with D unclear. Germline V gene sequence: CDR1 SNHLY, CDR2 FYNNEI. CDR3 length: 16 amino acids. V lost 6 bases to trimming and J lost 0 bases, with 14 bases between them. Looking up the rest from reference TRBV2 and TRBJ2-2 gives the full variable domain: EPEVTQTPSHQVTQMGQEVILRCVPISNHLYFYWYRQILGQKVEFLVSFYNNEISEKSEIFDDQFSVERPDGSNFTLKIRSTKLEDSAMYFCASSPPGGTNTGELFFGEGSRLTVL.

This rearrangement joins TRBV6-5 to TRBJ2-5; D remains unclear. Deletions cut 7 bases from V and 4 bases from J, with 10 bases between. The CDR3 runs to 12 residues. Germline loops: CDR1 MNHEY, CDR2 SVGAGI. The CDR3 DNA reads as TGTGCCAGCAAATCTAGAAGAGAGACCCAGTACTTC. This codes for CASKSRRETQYF.

The chain carries TRBV6-4 and TRBJ2-7, with TRBD2 identical over 9 bases. Germline trimming cut 7 bases from V and 0 bases from J; bases unmatched to any gene: 16. This CDR3 is 18 amino acids long. Germline V gene data show CDR1 as MRHNA and CDR2 as SNTAGT. The CDR3 loop reads CASTPLQAGGHYSYEQYF. The DNA of the CDR3 is TGTGCCAGCACCCCCCTTCAAGCGGGAGGCCACTACTCCTACGAGCAGTACTTC.

This chain uses TRBV7-5 with TRBJ2-7; the D call TRBD1 from the table was never checked on the DNA. TRBV7-5 is a known pseudogene. The CDR3 covers 16 residues. The CDR3 region has the DNA TGTGTCAGAAGCTTAGCCCCGCCGGGACAGGTTTGCGAGCAGTACTTC. Residues: CVRSLAPPGQVCEQYF.

The chain joins TRBV5-1 to TRBJ1-4; D unclear. Trimming pared 4 bases from V and 6 bases from J, leaving 13 bases between. Germline values: CDR1 SGHRS, CDR2 YFSETQ. The CDR3 contains 14 residues. CDR3 region: CASSRSGGDEKLFF. CDR3 DNA: TGCGCCAGCAGCCGGAGCGGCGGGGATGAAAAACTGTTTTTT.

The chain is built from TRBV19 and TRBJ2-1; 7 nucleotides agree with TRBD2. The V segment lost 5 bases and the J segment 0 bases; nucleotides outside the gene matches: 4. Germline V CDR1 and CDR2: LNHDA, SQIVND (reference sequence). The CDR3 sequence is 15 residues long. The CDR3: CASSDAGVSYNEQFF. The CDR3 nucleotides are TGTGCCAGTAGTGACGCGGGGGTCTCCTACAATGAGCAGTTCTTC.

The rearrangement joins TRBV7-3 to TRBJ2-1, with 13 bases lining up with TRBD2. The CDR3 loop spans 21 amino acids. Germline assignment: CDR1 SGHTA and CDR2 FQGTGA. Trimming at V came to 1 base and at J to 1 base, leaving 13 bases not matched to a gene. The CDR3 spells CASSLRWGLAGPEDSYNEQFF. The CDR3 region has the DNA TGTGCCAGCAGCTTAAGATGGGGACTAGCGGGACCCGAGGATTCCTACAATGAGCAGTTCTTC.

This chain links TRBV29-1 with TRBJ2-2, with D tentatively TRBD2 (5 bases). Germline loops: CDR1 SQVTM, CDR2 ANQGSEA. The CDR3 is 15 amino acids. Between the trimmed V and J ends, which lost 1 base and 7 bases, there was a span of 16 bases. CDR3 DNA: TGCAGCGTTGAAGTGGCCACTAGTCACATCGGGGAGCTGTTTTTT. Protein product: CSVEVATSHIGELFF.

The chain uses TRBV6-2 or TRBV6-3 and TRBJ2-7, with TRBD2 matching 15 bases. The length of the CDR3 is 18 residues. Trimming cost V 2 bases and J 7 bases; bases outside gene matches: 12. The germline gives CDR1 MNHEY, CDR2 SVGEGT. The CDR3 sequence is CASSYDGLAGGMPGEQYF. CDR3 in DNA: TGTGCCAGCAGTTACGACGGACTAGCGGGAGGGATGCCGGGTGAGCAGTACTTC.

This chain uses TRBV10-3 with TRBJ2-2; TRBD2 might be the D (5 bases). CDR3 size: 14 residues. The V end lost 8 bases, the J end lost 1 base, and 11 bases lay between the germline ends. Germline lookup yields CDR1 ENHRY and CDR2 SYGVKD. CDR3 sequence (DNA): TGTGCCATCGCCGAGCGGAGGAACACCGGGGAGCTGTTTTTT. It yields the protein CAIAERRNTGELFF.